One T cell receptor beta chain is described in this entry. Antigen specificity is unknown. This sample is part of a study of T-cell reconstitution after alpha-beta-depleted transplantation in children. TCRbeta library construction was performed incorporating unique molecular identifiers. Via MiXCR, TCRdb re-called the PCR reads, giving one row per CDR3 protein. This sample has hundreds of thousands of distinct CDR3 sequences, with around 14% found just once. Study-wide results and caveats: At the one-year point after transplant, T-cell counts and TCRbeta diversity were found to come mostly from T cells that had been newly produced.

This CDR3 comprises 15 residues. Germline V gene data show CDR1 as LNHNV and CDR2 as YYDKDF (reference sequence). Trimming cost V 1 base and J 6 bases, with 13 bases left between them. The sequenced sample was PBMCs, obtained before TCRalphabeta/CD19-depleted stem cell transplant. The chain recombines TRBV15 with TRBJ2-1; perhaps TRBD2 as D (6 bases). The origin of this receptor is a girl aged 2-15 years with congenital amegakaryocytic thrombocytopenia, due to receive a stem cell transplant. The CDR3 sequence: CATSRVGSASNEQFF. In nucleotides, the CDR3 is TGTGCCACCAGCAGAGTCGGGAGCGCCTCCAATGAGCAGTTCTTC. The whole variable domain, filled in from reference TRBV15 and TRBJ2-1, reads DAMVIQNPRYQVTQFGKPVTLSCSQTLNHNVMYWYQQKSSQAPKLLFHYYDKDFNNEADTPDNFQSRRPNTSFCFLDIRSPGLGDTAMYLCATSRVGSASNEQFFGPGTRLTVL.